One sample yielded the 17 T cell receptor beta chains listed below, sequenced in a study of tumor-infiltrating lymphocytes in primary liver carcinoma. It was from roughly 20-30 mg of unsorted bulk tissue that RNA and DNA were co-extracted. The input was around 0.5 ug total RNA; TCR beta cDNA was made from it with a constant-region primer. TCR beta libraries came from three nested multiplex PCR rounds using slightly modified ARM-PCR. A C-beta reverse primer and TRBV1-TRBV30 forward primers served in each of the first two PCR rounds, at about 10 cycles apiece. TCRdb fed the multiplex PCR reads into MiXCR, producing one record per CDR3 protein. Of approximately 22,000 distinct CDR3 sequences in the sample, roughly 78% were seen once. Specimen: liver tumor tissue from sampling region 1. The subset is: tumor region T1, superior pole. These receptors were collected from a man aged 35 to 55 with primary liver carcinoma and hepatitis B virus infection.

The chain combines TRBV5-1 with TRBJ1-2; D is ambiguous. The CDR3 length is 16 residues. Germline assignment: CDR1 SGHRS and CDR2 YFSETQ. In DNA, the CDR3 is TGCGCTAACAGCTTGGCTCTAGGCAGCTACGGACGTGGCTACACCTTC. Residues: CANSLALGSYGRGYTF.

The chain joins TRBV11-2 to TRBJ2-1, with a weak D call TRBD2 (5 bases). The ends were cut back, 4 bases at V and 13 bases at J, with 23 bases in the middle. The CDR3 is 15 amino acids. Looked up from germline, CDR1 is SGHAT and CDR2 is FQNNGV. Written as DNA, the CDR3 is TGTGCCAGCAGCTCCCAGCGCGAGGGATTGGGTGAACAGTTCTTC. Its protein product is CASSSQREGLGEQFF.

Of note for this clonotype: A junction boundary mismatches the germline segment, possibly from a read error. The chain is built from TRBV5-4 and TRBJ2-3; 9 nucleotides align to TRBD2. The CDR3 has 16 amino acids. CDR1 and CDR2 from the germline V gene are SGHNT and YYREEE (reference sequence). CDR3 nucleotide sequence: TGTGCCAGCAGCTTGGTGCTAGCGGGATGCACAGATACGCAGTTTTTT. Protein sequence: CASSLVLAGCTDTQFF.

To note about this clonotype: A clone one base away is much larger, so this may be a read error. V and J are TRBV28 and TRBJ2-4; a possible D gene is TRBD1 (6 bases). The CDR3 has 15 amino acids. CDR1 and CDR2 (germline): MDHEN, SYDVKM. The CDR3 reads CASSLRGKAKNTQYF. The CDR3 coding sequence is TGTGCCAGCAGTTTAAGGGGGAAAGCCAAAAACACTCAGTACTTC.

Regarding this clonotype: Relative to the germline gene, one junction end is altered; a read error may explain this. This chain links TRBV4-2 with TRBJ2-3; D possibly corresponds to TRBD2 (6 bases). Germline V gene sequence: CDR1 LGHNA, CDR2 YNFKEQ. The CDR3 runs to 18 residues. The DNA of the CDR3 is TGTGCCAGCAGCCAAGTGGCGCTTCTAACGGGAGCGGCAGATACGCAGTACTTT. Translated: CASSQVALLTGAADTQYF.

The chain has TRBV4-2 and TRBJ2-3, with 10 bases matching TRBD2. This CDR3 is 18 amino acids long. Germline assignment: CDR1 LGHNA and CDR2 YNFKEQ. The CDR3 loop is CSWSQVALLAGATDTQYF. CDR3 in DNA: TGTTCCTGGAGCCAAGTGGCGCTTCTAGCGGGAGCGACAGATACGCAGTATTTT.

Of note for this clonotype: The junction departs from germline at one end; a sequencing error may be responsible. The chain combines TRBV5-1 with TRBJ1-5, with D tentatively TRBD1 (5 bases). Germline assignment: CDR1 SGHRS and CDR2 YFSETQ. The CDR3 loop spans 14 amino acids. The CDR3: CTSSLPGNNQPQHF. In DNA, the CDR3 is TGCACCAGCAGCTTGCCAGGGAACAATCAACCCCAGCATTTT.

Of note for this clonotype: Sequence at one end of the junction differs from germline and may be a read error. This chain links TRBV29-1 with TRBJ2-7; D is unclear. The CDR3 extends over 13 amino acids. Germline V gene data show CDR1 as SQVTM and CDR2 as ANQGSEA. CDR3 region: CSVASVPSYDQYF. CDR3 bases: TGCAGCGTTGCAAGTGTTCCCTCCTACGATCAGTACTTC.

As concerns this clonotype: At one end, the junction sequence differs from germline, possibly due to a read error. The genes are TRBV6-2 or TRBV6-3 and TRBJ1-5; D gene ambiguous. Germline CDR1 MNHEY, CDR2 SVGEGT. The CDR3 has 15 residues. CDR3 protein: CATSLDSCSNQPQHF. CDR3 sequence (DNA): TGTGCCACCAGTTTGGATAGTTGTAGCAATCAGCCCCAGCATTTT.

This clonotype has just a few counts. A read error may produce the germline difference seen at one junction end. The V call is TRBV24-1, the J call TRBJ2-6; 8 positions match TRBD1. The germline V gene encodes CDR1 KGHDR and CDR2 SFDVKD. This CDR3 contains 18 residues. The CDR3 DNA sequence: TGTGCCATCAGTGATACCGGGACAGGTGACTCTGGGGCCAACGTCCTGACTTTT. Its protein is CAISDTGTGDSGANVLTF.

This clonotype was observed once. A much larger clone lies a single base off, so this may be a read error. This chain joins TRBV11-2 and TRBJ2-7; 10 nucleotides align to TRBD2. CDR3 size: 16 residues. The germline V gene has CDR1 SGHAT and CDR2 FQNNGV. Here the CDR3 DNA reads TGTGCCAGCAACTTAGGTGGGCTTAGCGGGAGGTACGAGCAGTACTTT. The encoded protein is CASNLGGLSGRYEQYF.

Note on this clonotype: An end of the junction does not agree with germline; a read error may underlie this. The chain employs TRBV6-1 and TRBJ2-7; D ambiguous. Germline assignment: CDR1 MNHNS and CDR2 SASEGT. This CDR3 region has 14 residues. Here the CDR3 reads CASGVARGSYGQYF. The CDR3, as DNA: TGCGCCAGTGGTGTTGCCAGAGGTTCCTACGGGCAGTACTTC.

The CDR3 reads CASSPEDRLSQNGYTF. The CDR3 DNA reads as TGTGCCAGCAGCCCCGAGGACAGGCTCTCCCAAAATGGCTACACCTTC. The chain is built from TRBV7-9 and TRBJ1-2; TRBD1 agrees at 7 bases. The CDR3 covers 16 residues. Germline V gene sequence: CDR1 SEHNR, CDR2 FQNEAQ (reference sequence). J lost 6 bases, V lost 5 bases, and 15 bases had no gene match.

The rearrangement uses TRBV12-5 and TRBJ2-1, with D perhaps matching TRBD1 (6 bases). This CDR3 comprises 13 residues. Trimming took off 5 bases at V and 11 bases at J, with 16 bases between the two ends. The germline gives CDR1 LGHNT, CDR2 FRNRAP. The CDR3 loop is CASGPWTVDKQFF. The CDR3 nucleotides read TGTGCTAGTGGTCCCTGGACAGTGGATAAGCAGTTCTTC.

Comment on this clonotype: A much larger clone lies a single base off, so this may be a read error. The CDR3 region has the DNA TGCGCCAGCAGCTTATCAGCGAACACCGGGGAGCTGGCTTTT. Translation: CASSLSANTGELAF. The V and J genes are TRBV5-1 and TRBJ2-2, with a tentative D call TRBD2 (5 bases). CDR1 is SGHRS and CDR2 is YFSETQ in the germline V gene. The CDR3 is 14 residues long.

A remark on this clonotype: A junction boundary mismatches the germline segment, possibly from a read error. The CDR3 region is CASNPEGRLFQYDYTF. The CDR3 DNA reads as TGTGCCAGCAACCCCGAGGGCAGGCTGTTCCAGTATGACTACACCTTC. The chain uses TRBV7-9 and TRBJ1-2; the D is unclear. The CDR3 length is 16 residues. Germline assignment: CDR1 SEHNR and CDR2 FQNEAQ (reference sequence).

This clonotype occurred many times. The rearrangement links TRBV5-1 to TRBJ2-7; 9 bases line up with TRBD1. The CDR3 is made up of 17 amino acids. V was pared by 1 base and J by 0 bases, with 8 bases of the junction left unmatched. From germline, CDR1 is SGHRS and CDR2 YFSETQ. CDR3 sequence: CASSLPGQGLFSYEQYF. The CDR3 region has the DNA TGCGCCAGCAGCTTGCCGGGACAGGGTTTGTTCTCCTACGAGCAGTACTTC.